Included here is one TCR beta chain sequence, with context. The CDR3 contains 18 residues. V was clipped by 8 bases and J by 6 bases; unmatched bases: 19. Germline V gene data show CDR1 as MRHNA and CDR2 as SNTAGT. These data belong to a study of radiotherapy plus CTLA-4 blockade in lung cancer. Profiled with immunoSEQ multiplex PCR; TCRdb holds only in-frame clones, not every one. The table has about 59,000 clones, approximately 70% seen once. The chain joins TRBV6-4 to TRBJ2-1, with TRBD1 matching 10 bases. Here the sequenced sample was peripheral blood, taken from a patient treated with radiotherapy plus ipilimumab. This receptor was obtained from a human donor with non-small cell lung cancer whose response to radiotherapy plus ipilimumab could not be evaluated. The DNA for the CDR3 is TGTGCCAGCTCGGAGAGGGGGCCGGGACAGGGGTACCTCAATGAGCAGTTCTTC. As protein: CASSERGPGQGYLNEQFF.